The present T cell receptor (beta chain) was sequenced within a study of Graves' ophthalmopathy and Graves' hyperthyroidism. Study results and limitations: Among expanded thyroid clonotypes above 0.001 frequency, most also occurred in blood.

Clinical symptoms, serum thyroxine, TRAb, thyroid ultrasound and orbital computed tomography formed the basis of diagnosis. About this clonotype: The antigen is not known.

As the template, RNA transcripts were used to amplify TCR beta CDR3 regions. First-round RT-PCR relied on HTBI primers, and a second-round multiplex PCR came next. A single record per CDR3 protein comes from TCRdb applying MiXCR to the multiplex PCR reads. The data contain hundreds of thousands of distinct CDR3 sequences, under 25% of them singletons. CDR3 length: 15 amino acids. Trimming cost V 6 bases and J 2 bases, with 13 bases left between them. Germline CDR1 is MNHEY and CDR2 is SVGEGT. Sequencing input: peripheral blood. The J gene is TRBJ2-2, the V gene TRBV6-2 or TRBV6-3, with D possibly TRBD1 on 5 matching bases. The source of this sequence is a young woman with stable Graves' hyperthyroidism. CDR3 nucleotides: TGTGCCAGCAGCGCCCTCGACAGTAACACCGGGGAGCTGTTTTTT. Amino acids: CASSALDSNTGELFF.